A selection of T cell receptor beta chains follows, all from one sample in a study of beta chain features in type 1 diabetes. Measured with immunoSEQ multiplex PCR; TCRdb has only the in-frame clones, and not every one. Of 500,000 to 800,000 clones listed, approximately 13% are singletons. The sequenced sample was naive CD4+ T cells from blood. These receptors were taken from a man between 25 and 39 years old with type 1 diabetes. CDR3s include the opening cysteine and the closing phenylalanine or tryptophan. Fields, in order: V gene, clone size, D gene, J gene, CDR3 DNA, CDR3 protein. A D gene is named only where the DNA matches it firmly. Clone size is stated in some rows and not others, as once, few, many or a class when expanded.

>TRBV5-1|few|NA|TRBJ1-2
TGCGCCAGCAGCTTGGAGTTGGAGCCCTATGGCTACACCTTC
CASSLELEPYGYTF
>TRBV28|few|NA|TRBJ1-2
TGTGCCAGCAGTTTCAGGGATGGCTACACCTTC
CASSFRDGYTF
>TRBV5-1|NA|NA|TRBJ2-7
TGCGCCAGCAGCTTCGGGACTTACGAGCAGTACTTC
CASSFGTYEQYF
>TRBV6-5|NA|NA|TRBJ2-5
TGTGCCAGCAGTTACTCGGGGTTTGTCCAGTACTTC
CASSYSGFVQYF
>TRBV7-2|NA|NA|TRBJ2-3
TGTGCCAGCAGCACCGACGCTGCAGATACGCAGTATTTT
CASSTDAADTQYF
>TRBV2|few|NA|TRBJ2-7
TGTGCCAGCAGTGACCCCTCCTACGAGCAGTACTTC
CASSDPSYEQYF
>TRBV6-6|NA|NA|TRBJ2-1
TGTGCCAGCATCCGAGGGGAGGACAATGAGCAGTTCTTC
CASIRGEDNEQFF
>TRBV11-2|few|NA|TRBJ2-1
TGTGCCAGCAGCTTAGGCGTCCATGAGCAGTTCTTC
CASSLGVHEQFF
>TRBV2|few|NA|TRBJ2-2
TGTGCCAGCAATGGACTCCTGAACACCGGGGAGCTGTTTTTT
CASNGLLNTGELFF
>TRBV9|few|NA|TRBJ2-7
TGTGCCAGCAGCGTAGGTGAGGGTCTGACCTACGAGCAGTACTTC
CASSVGEGLTYEQYF
>TRBV7-3|few|NA|TRBJ1-3
TGTGCCAGCAGCCCCTGGGCCTCCGGATCGACTGGAAACACCATATATTTT
CASSPWASGSTGNTIYF
>TRBV10-3|few|TRBD2|TRBJ2-2
TGTGCCATCTTAGCCGGGACTACAAACACCGGGGAGCTGTTTTTT
CAILAGTTNTGELFF
>TRBV6-6|NA|NA|TRBJ1-1
TGTGCCAGCAGTTACAACACCCCGAACACTGAAGCTTTCTTT
CASSYNTPNTEAFF
>TRBV11-2|NA|TRBD1|TRBJ2-7
TGTGCCAGCAGCTCGCCGGCTGGGACAGCCTACGAGCAGTACTTC
CASSSPAGTAYEQYF
>TRBV4-3|NA|NA|TRBJ2-3
TGCGCCAGCAGCCTCGGAAGCACAGATACGCAGTATTTT
CASSLGSTDTQYF
>TRBV9|NA|TRBD1|TRBJ1-3
TGTGCCAGCAGCGTCGGGACAGGGCCCTCTGGAAACACCATATATTTT
CASSVGTGPSGNTIYF
>TRBV29-1|NA|NA|TRBJ2-4
TGCAGCGTTGAAGAGCCCAGGGGTCCCAAAAACATTCAGTACTTC
CSVEEPRGPKNIQYF
>TRBV7-9|NA|NA|TRBJ1-2
TGTGCCAGCAGCACGGAGGTCAACGACTATGGCTACACCTTC
CASSTEVNDYGYTF
>TRBV14|few|NA|TRBJ2-1
TGTGCCAGCAGCGGTGCCCTTCTGGAGCAGTTCTTC
CASSGALLEQFF
>TRBV11-1|few|NA|TRBJ2-1
TGTGCCAGCACCCCGAGCGGGCGCTCCTACAATGAGCAGTTCTTC
CASTPSGRSYNEQFF
>TRBV9|few|TRBD2|TRBJ2-1
TGTGCCAGCAGCCTTAGGACTAGCGGGGGGGCCCAGTTCTTC
CASSLRTSGGAQFF
>TRBV5-6|few|NA|TRBJ2-7
TGTGCCAGCAGTGGATCCTCCTACGAGCAGTACTTC
CASSGSSYEQYF
>TRBV9|few|NA|TRBJ2-3
TGTGCCAGCAGCGTAGGACAGACAGATACGCAGTATTTT
CASSVGQTDTQYF
>TRBV29-1|few|TRBD2|TRBJ2-1
TGCAGCGTTGACATGGGACTAGCGGACAATGAGCAGTTCTTC
CSVDMGLADNEQFF
>TRBV9|NA|NA|TRBJ2-7
TGTGCCGGCAGCCCCCTAGTTGCCTACGAGCAGTACTTC
CAGSPLVAYEQYF
>TRBV4-1|once|TRBD1|TRBJ1-5
TGCGCCAGCAGCCTCGGTGGGGGACAGGGGAGCCAGCCCCAGCATTTT
CASSLGGGQGSQPQHF
>TRBV28|few|NA|TRBJ1-2
TGTGCCAGCAGCCCGAGTCACGGGGTTATCTATGGCTACACCTTC
CASSPSHGVIYGYTF
>TRBV11-2|few|TRBD1|TRBJ2-7
TGTGCCAGCAGCTATAGACAGGGTGGGTCCTACGAGCAGTACTTC
CASSYRQGGSYEQYF
>TRBV7-2|NA|NA|TRBJ1-6
TGTGCCAGCAGCTTCTTCCGGTTCGGTGGATCACCCCTCCACTTT
CASSFFRFGGSPLHF
>TRBV7-2|few|NA|TRBJ2-4
TGTGCCAGCGGGCGGGCTCTAGCCAAAAACATTCAGTACTTC
CASGRALAKNIQYF
>TRBV19|few|NA|TRBJ1-6
TGTGCCAGTAGTTCTACAGGTCCCAATTCACCCCTCCACTTT
CASSSTGPNSPLHF
>TRBV11-2|NA|NA|TRBJ2-7
TGTGCCAGCAGCTTAGGGCGCCAGGCCTACGAGCAGTACTTC
CASSLGRQAYEQYF
>TRBV4-2|few|TRBD2|TRBJ2-1
TGTGCCAGCAGCCAAGGGAGAACTAGCGGGGTTCTCAGCTCCTACAATGAGCAGTTCTTC
CASSQGRTSGVLSSYNEQFF
>TRBV5-6|few|NA|TRBJ2-1
TGTGCCAGCAGCTTGACCCTTGTGTTTAATGAGCAGTTCTTC
CASSLTLVFNEQFF
>TRBV9|few|NA|TRBJ1-1
TGTGCCAGCAGCACCCGGACGGGGACTGAAGCTTTCTTT
CASSTRTGTEAFF
>TRBV7-9|NA|TRBD1|TRBJ1-6
TGTGCCAGCAGCCGGGGACAGGGAAATTCACCCCTCCACTTT
CASSRGQGNSPLHF
>TRBV7-2|NA|TRBD2|TRBJ2-7
TGTGCCAGCAGCTTAGGACTAGCGTTCCCTGACGAGCAGTACTTC
CASSLGLAFPDEQYF
>TRBV18|NA|NA|TRBJ1-2
TGTGCCAGCTCACCATGGGAAGACCTCTATGGCTACACCTTC
CASSPWEDLYGYTF
>TRBV28|NA|NA|TRBJ2-7
TGTGCCAGCAGTTTACAAGGGGATCCCTACGAGCAGTACTTC
CASSLQGDPYEQYF
>TRBV6-1|NA|NA|TRBJ2-3
TGTGCCAGCAACCTACTGAAGTTGAGAGATACGCAGTATTTT
CASNLLKLRDTQYF
>TRBV28|few|TRBD2|TRBJ2-4
TGTGCCAGCGGGACTAGCGGGGGTGCCAAAAACATTCAGTACTTC
CASGTSGGAKNIQYF
>TRBV5-1|few|NA|TRBJ2-3
TGCGCCAGCAGCGAGGGTGTACGCACACAGGATACGCAGTATTTT
CASSEGVRTQDTQYF
>TRBV28|few|TRBD1|TRBJ1-4
TGTGCCAGCAGAGGACAGGCTGCGCCGGCGATTGAAAAACTGTTTTTT
CASRGQAAPAIEKLFF
>TRBV12-5|NA|TRBD1|TRBJ1-2
TGTGCTAGTGGTTTGGACCGGACAGGGGATGGCTACACCTTC
CASGLDRTGDGYTF
>TRBV30|NA|NA|TRBJ2-5
TGTGCCTGGAGTTTTTCACAGAACGGAGAGACCCAGTACTTC
CAWSFSQNGETQYF
>TRBV5-4|NA|NA|TRBJ1-1
TGTGCCAGCACCTCCGACGAGAAGTTGACTGAAGCTTTCTTT
CASTSDEKLTEAFF
>TRBV6-6|few|TRBD1|TRBJ2-5
TGTGCCAGCAGTTTGACAGGGGGAAGGGAAGAGACCCAGTACTTC
CASSLTGGREETQYF
>TRBV4-2|NA|NA|TRBJ2-1
TGTGCCAGCAGCCAAGATCGAGAAGGGTGGGCGGTCTTC
CASSQDREGWAVF
>TRBV19|NA|TRBD2|TRBJ2-1
TGTGCCAGTAATTCGGCTAGCGGGGGCCCATACAATGAGCAGTTCTTC
CASNSASGGPYNEQFF
>TRBV11-3|NA|NA|TRBJ1-3
TGTGCCAGCAGCGAAGACTCCGGGACCGCTTCTGGAAACACCATATATTTT
CASSEDSGTASGNTIYF